Below, 9 T cell receptor beta chains from the same sample are listed, as sequenced in a study of cytomegalovirus exposure and HLA in healthy donors. 13 Jbeta primers and 60 Vbeta primers were used for the PCR. TCRdb's copy holds only in-frame clones and misses some; the assay was immunoSEQ multiplex PCR. The sample consists of about 130,000 clones, 80% of them appearing once. The sequenced material came from PBMCs. Every receptor here comes from a man younger than 40 in good health.

The chain recombines TRBV4-1 with TRBJ2-5, with a possible D match to TRBD2 (6 bases). The DNA end is more similar to TRBJ2-7, so the J call may be wrong. In germline, CDR1 is MGHRA, CDR2 YSYEKL. This CDR3 is built from 17 residues. In DNA form, the CDR3 reads TGCGCCAGCAGCCCCCAAGGCCCCAGCTCAGCGGGCTACGAGCAGTACTTC. This translates into CASSPQGPSSAGYEQYF.

This chain uses TRBV9 with TRBJ2-1; 7 positions match TRBD2. The V gene end was trimmed by 4 bases and the J gene end by 5 bases; junction bases not matched to a gene: 3. CDR1 is SGDLS and CDR2 is YYNGEE in the germline V gene. This CDR3 spans 13 amino acids. The CDR3 loop reads CASSLLANNEQFF. The CDR3 nucleotides are TGTGCCAGCAGCCTACTAGCGAACAATGAGCAGTTCTTC. The whole variable domain, filled in from reference TRBV9 and TRBJ2-1, reads DSGVTQTPKHLITATGQRVTLRCSPRSGDLSVYWYQQSLDQGLQFLIQYYNGEERAKGNILERFSAQQFPDLHSELNLSSLELGDSALYFCASSLLANNEQFFGPGTRLTVL.

CDR3 loop: CASSLTGQGPTEAFF. The CDR3 DNA sequence: TGTGCCAGCAGCTTAACAGGACAGGGGCCTACTGAAGCTTTCTTT. The chain recombines TRBV7-9 with TRBJ1-1, with 9 positions matching TRBD1. The length of the CDR3 is 15 residues. Losses at the gene ends were 2 bases for V and 5 bases for J; bases not matched to a gene: 6. CDR1 and CDR2 (germline): SEHNR, FQNEAQ (reference sequence).

This clone was detected a few times. The chain links TRBV5-6 to TRBJ2-7; D is perhaps TRBD2 (5 bases). The CDR3 contains 12 residues. V was trimmed by 4 bases and J by 4 bases, leaving 9 bases between them. In germline, CDR1 is SGHDT, CDR2 YYEEEE. In nucleotides, the CDR3 is TGTGCCAGCAGCACTAGTTCTTACGAGCAGTACTTC. This encodes CASSTSSYEQYF.

As to this clone: This same CDR3 is encoded by further DNA sequences in the sample. The CDR3 loop reads CASSPSGSGSYEQYF. CDR3 in DNA: TGTGCCAGCAGTCCTAGCGGGAGTGGTTCATACGAGCAGTACTTC. This chain uses TRBV27 with TRBJ2-7, with 10 nucleotides matching TRBD2. The junction had 8 bases not matched to a gene; V was cut back by 5 bases and J by 4 bases. This CDR3 contains 15 residues. Per germline, CDR1 MNHEY and CDR2 SMNVEV (reference sequence).

The chain combines TRBV5-1 with TRBJ2-3; 7 bases are shared with TRBD2. Germline values: CDR1 SGHRS, CDR2 YFSETQ. V shed 4 bases and J 3 bases; nucleotides not matched to a gene: 11. This CDR3 is 16 amino acids long. The CDR3 loop is CASSPGGGLATDTQYF. The CDR3 DNA reads TGCGCCAGCAGCCCCGGGGGAGGGCTAGCGACAGATACGCAGTATTTT. The whole variable domain, remainder taken from reference TRBV5-1 and TRBJ2-3, is KAGVTQTPRYLIKTRGQQVTLSCSPISGHRSVSWYQQTPGQGLQFLFEYFSETQRNKGNFPGRFSGRQFSNSRSEMNVSTLELGDSALYLCASSPGGGLATDTQYFGPGTRLTVL.

V is TRBV19 and J is TRBJ2-7; 11 bases align to TRBD2. CDR1 is LNHDA and CDR2 is SQIVND in the germline V gene (reference sequence). V shed 2 bases and J 4 bases; nucleotides not matched to a gene: 7. The CDR3 is made up of 16 amino acids. As DNA, the CDR3 is TGTGCCAGTAGTATAAGATCTAGCGGGAGGACTTACGAGCAGTACTTC. It encodes CASSIRSSGRTYEQYF.

This clone appeared a single time. The chain has TRBV5-6 and TRBJ2-5, with TRBD2 matching over 10 bases. The end of the DNA fits TRBJ2-7 better, so the J call may be wrong. The CDR3 length is 15 residues. Per the germline V gene, CDR1 is SGHDT and CDR2 is YYEEEE. The CDR3 DNA reads TGTGCCAGCACGCTTGGAGGACTAGCGGTCTACGAGCAGTACTTC. It translates to CASTLGGLAVYEQYF.

V and J are TRBV2 and TRBJ2-2; TRBD2 might be the D (5 bases). The V gene's germline CDR1 is SNHLY and CDR2 FYNNEI. This CDR3 contains 13 residues. Trimming left V 6 bases short and J 7 bases short, with 12 bases between. For the CDR3, the DNA is TGTGCCAGCAGCTCTCGGGGTGGCGGGGAGCTGTTTTTT. Translated: CASSSRGGGELFF.